A single sample gave rise to the 10 T cell receptor beta chains below, sequenced in a study of CD8 T cells in Susac syndrome. RNA amounts of about 0.5 to 1 ug underwent reverse transcription with random hexamers. TCRdb processed the immunoSEQ multiplex PCR reads anew with MiXCR; each CDR3 protein has one entry. The sample yields about 83,000 distinct CDR3 sequences, just under 95% seen once. The sample consisted of CD8+ T cells from PBMCs. The receptors originated from a human donor with Susac syndrome.

The chain combines TRBV30 with TRBJ1-2, with D hard to call. CDR1 is GTSNPN and CDR2 is SVGIG in the germline V gene (reference sequence). The CDR3 runs to 12 residues. V lost 4 bases and J lost 3, with 9 bases in between. The CDR3 loop reads CAWTELDYGYTF. The CDR3 DNA reads as TGTGCCTGGACCGAGCTTGACTATGGCTACACCTTC.

V is TRBV13 and J is TRBJ2-1; TRBD1 is a possible D gene (6 bases). CDR1 PRHDT and CDR2 FYEKMQ come from the germline V gene (reference sequence). The CDR3 spans 14 residues. Trimming took off 4 bases at V and 2 bases at J, with 9 bases between the two ends. This CDR3 reads CASSSGQAYNEQFF. In DNA, the CDR3 is TGTGCCAGCAGCTCGGGACAAGCCTACAATGAGCAGTTCTTC.

The chain couples TRBV20-1 to TRBJ2-3, with D perhaps matching TRBD2 (7 bases). This CDR3 region has 15 residues. Deletions cut 6 bases from V and 2 bases from J, with 18 bases between. Germline V gene sequence: CDR1 DFQATT, CDR2 SNEGSKA (reference sequence). The CDR3 protein is CSAAGAPEPTDTQYF. The CDR3 DNA reads TGCAGTGCGGCGGGGGCCCCCGAGCCCACAGATACGCAGTATTTT.

The chain carries TRBV29-1 and TRBJ2-3; possible D gene TRBD1, 6 bases. Germline V CDR1 and CDR2: SQVTM, ANQGSEA. CDR3 size: 13 residues. The ends were cut back, 4 bases at V and 3 bases at J, with 11 bases in the middle. CDR3 in amino acids: CSVVGAGTDTQYF. CDR3 bases: TGCAGCGTTGTGGGGGCAGGGACAGATACGCAGTATTTT.

The chain couples TRBV20-1 to TRBJ1-2; D remains unclear. V gave up 1 base and J gave up 2 bases, with 8 bases separating them. Germline V gene sequence: CDR1 DFQATT, CDR2 SNEGSKA (reference sequence). The CDR3 consists of 13 residues. CDR3 in DNA: TGCAGTGCTAGAGGAACAAGAAACTATGGCTACACCTTC. Residues: CSARGTRNYGYTF.

The gene calls are TRBV7-9 and TRBJ2-3, with D possibly TRBD2 on 6 matching bases. The length of the CDR3 is 15 residues. Trimming took off 4 bases at V and 2 bases at J, with 13 bases between the two ends. Germline CDR1 SEHNR, CDR2 FQNEAQ (reference sequence). The CDR3 here is CASSSGGADTDTQYF. The CDR3 nucleotides read TGTGCCAGCAGCTCCGGGGGTGCAGACACAGATACGCAGTATTTT.

This sequence joins TRBV12-3 or TRBV12-4 and TRBJ2-7; 8 nucleotides match TRBD1. The CDR3 covers 15 residues. After removal of 6 bases from V and 3 bases from J, the junction contained 10 bases not matched to a gene. CDR3 sequence (DNA): TGTGCCAGCAGACCGGGGGACAGGCCCTTCTACGAGCAGTACTTC. This sequence encodes CASRPGDRPFYEQYF.

The V gene is TRBV29-1, the J gene TRBJ1-1; the D gene is possibly TRBD1 (5 bases). This CDR3 has 17 amino acids. V was pared by 5 bases and J by 0 bases, with 22 bases between. Germline values: CDR1 SQVTM, CDR2 ANQGSEA. Written as DNA, the CDR3 is TGCAGCGTTTGGGGTAGCAGCGACAGAAAAGTGAACACTGAAGCTTTCTTT. It is translated as CSVWGSSDRKVNTEAFF.

This chain joins TRBV13 and TRBJ1-2; 7 bases align to TRBD1. The CDR3 is 14 residues long. Germline V gene data show CDR1 as PRHDT and CDR2 as FYEKMQ (reference sequence). V lost 4 bases, J lost 8 bases, and 10 bases stayed unmatched. CDR3 DNA: TGTGCCAGCAGCTCATCGGACAGGACAGGCGGCTACACCTTC. As protein: CASSSSDRTGGYTF.

The chain uses TRBV5-6 and TRBJ2-5; D unclear. CDR1 and CDR2 from the germline V gene are SGHDT and YYEEEE. The CDR3 spans 11 residues. The ends were cut back, 4 bases at V and 5 bases at J, with 6 bases in the middle. The CDR3 DNA sequence: TGTGCCAGCAGCGACGGTGAGACCCAGTACTTC. Its translation is CASSDGETQYF.